The 27 T cell receptor beta chains reported below all come from one sample, sequenced in a study of beta chain features in type 1 diabetes. Since all of the isolated RNA was reverse transcribed, expressed TCRB transcripts were what got sequenced. Sequencing used immunoSEQ multiplex PCR; TCRdb keeps in-frame clones, though not all of them. Of about 300,000 clones in the sample, 8% were seen once. The specimen was central memory CD4+ T cells from blood. The receptors originated from a woman in her late teens or twenties in good health.

V usage is TRBV28 and J usage is TRBJ2-7; 11 nucleotides match TRBD1. The CDR3 loop spans 15 amino acids. Germline CDR1 and CDR2: MDHEN and SYDVKM. CDR3 in amino acids: CAVNSGTGGSYEQYV. CDR3 coding DNA: TGTGCTGTGAACTCCGGGACAGGGGGCTCCTACGAGCAGTACGTC.

The V gene is TRBV4-3, the J gene TRBJ2-7, with TRBD1 matching over 8 bases. The CDR3 covers 15 residues. Germline V CDR1 and CDR2: LGHNA, YSLEER. The V and J ends lost 0 bases and 2 bases, in that order; junction bases with no gene match: 3. CDR3 nucleotides: TGCGCCAGCAGCCAAGACGCAGGGGGCACCTACGAGCAGTACTTC. Its translation is CASSQDAGGTYEQYF.

This clone was seen only a few times. The rearrangement uses TRBV7-8 and TRBJ2-1; D assignment may be TRBD1 or TRBD2 (5 bases each). CDR1 is SGHVS and CDR2 is FQNEAQ in the germline V gene. Deletions cut 5 bases from V and 0 bases from J, with 14 bases between. CDR3 size: 16 residues. The CDR3: CASSRRGQSSYNEQFF. DNA of the CDR3: TGTGCCAGCAGCCGACGGGGCCAGAGCTCCTACAATGAGCAGTTCTTC. The complete variable domain, with remaining parts taken from reference TRBV7-8 and TRBJ2-1, reads GAGVSQSPRYKVAKRGQDVALRCDPISGHVSLFWYQQALGQGPEFLTYFQNEAQLDKSGLPSDRFFAERPEGSVSTLKIQRTQQEDSAVYLCASSRRGQSSYNEQFFGPGTRLTVL.

The rearrangement joins TRBV19 to TRBJ1-2; no definite D call. Germline assignment: CDR1 LNHDA and CDR2 SQIVND (reference sequence). Trimming removed 4 bases at V and 6 bases at J, with 15 bases between. The length of the CDR3 is 14 residues. CDR3 sequence: CASSRTRLKDGYTF. The CDR3 coding sequence is TGTGCCAGTAGTAGGACGAGGCTGAAAGATGGCTACACCTTC.

V is TRBV9 and J is TRBJ1-4, with D perhaps TRBD1 (5 bases). The germline V and J ends were trimmed by 3 bases and 7 bases, with 13 bases remaining between them. The CDR3 runs 14 residues. CDR1 is SGDLS, CDR2 YYNGEE, per germline. CDR3 bases: TGTGCCAGCAGCGAAGGGACCGGTCGTGAAAAACTGTTTTTT. Translating it yields CASSEGTGREKLFF.

This clone turned up a few times. The genes are TRBV11-2 and TRBJ2-7, with D tentatively TRBD1 (5 bases). V was clipped by 1 base and J by 2 bases, with 12 bases between them. The germline gives CDR1 SGHAT, CDR2 FQNNGV. The CDR3 contains 15 residues. This CDR3 is CASSLVSGKTYEQYF. The CDR3 DNA sequence: TGTGCCAGCAGCTTAGTCTCAGGGAAGACCTACGAGCAGTACTTC.

V and J are TRBV30 and TRBJ1-3, with a possible D match to TRBD1 (6 bases). From germline, CDR1 is GTSNPN and CDR2 SVGIG (reference sequence). This CDR3 is 13 amino acids long. Trimming removed 6 bases from V and 3 bases from J, with 12 bases in between. The CDR3 DNA reads TGTGCCTGCCTACAGGGTAATGGAAACACCATATATTTT. It encodes CACLQGNGNTIYF.

This clone was seen more than once but under ten times. The chain uses TRBV7-9 and TRBJ1-1, with 7 bases matching TRBD1. The CDR3 contains 12 residues. Trimming removed 4 bases from V and 11 bases from J; junction bases left unmatched: 7. Germline V gives CDR1 SEHNR, CDR2 FQNEAQ (reference sequence). The CDR3 bases are TGTGCCAGCAGCTCATCGGACAGGAGGGCTTTCTTT. Amino acids: CASSSSDRRAFF.

This clone was counted a few times. CDR3 sequence: CASSPGSLDEKLFF. CDR3 bases: TGTGCCAGCAGTCCAGGTTCCTTGGATGAAAAACTGTTTTTT. The chain links TRBV28 to TRBJ1-4; D is ambiguous. Per germline, CDR1 MDHEN and CDR2 SYDVKM. V was trimmed by 5 bases and J by 6 bases, leaving 13 bases between them. The CDR3 runs to 14 residues.

The chain recombines TRBV7-6 with TRBJ1-3; 9 bases agree with TRBD1. There are 17 residues in the CDR3. Per germline, CDR1 SGHVS and CDR2 FNYEAQ. The ends lost 5 bases at V and 0 bases at J; junction bases unmatched: 8. The CDR3 protein is CASSATGGPSSGNTIYF. The CDR3 coding sequence is TGTGCCAGCAGCGCAACAGGGGGCCCGAGCTCTGGAAACACCATATATTTT.

This clone occurred a few times. The V call is TRBV13, the J call TRBJ2-1; 10 bases match TRBD1. V was pared by 5 bases and J by 9 bases, with 10 bases of the junction left unmatched. CDR3 length: 15 amino acids. Germline values: CDR1 PRHDT, CDR2 FYEKMQ (reference sequence). Here the CDR3 reads CASSPGTGDRGEQFF. The CDR3 bases are TGTGCCAGCAGCCCCGGGACAGGGGATCGTGGTGAGCAGTTCTTC.

This clone was counted a few times. The chain links TRBV7-9 to TRBJ2-1; 8 nucleotides agree with TRBD2. The V and J ends lost 6 bases and 7 bases, in that order; junction bases with no gene match: 11. Germline V gene lookup returns CDR1 SEHNR and CDR2 FQNEAQ (reference sequence). CDR3 length: 15 amino acids. The CDR3 reads CASRPLREGPNEQFF. The DNA of the CDR3 is TGTGCCAGCAGACCCCTTCGGGAGGGCCCTAATGAGCAGTTCTTC.

Only a few counts were recorded for this clone. The V and J genes are TRBV16 and TRBJ1-1; D might be TRBD1 (6 bases). Germline CDR1 KGHSY, CDR2 FQNENV. Trimming took 4 bases from V and 1 from J, leaving 16 bases between them. This CDR3 has 16 amino acids. The CDR3 loop is CASSLPPTGQNTEAFF. CDR3 nucleotide sequence: TGTGCCAGCAGCCTACCGCCGACAGGCCAGAACACTGAAGCTTTCTTT.

The chain has TRBV7-8 and TRBJ1-5; D is possibly TRBD1 (5 bases). In germline, CDR1 is SGHVS, CDR2 FQNEAQ. V shed 1 base and J shed 6 bases, with 10 bases lying between them. The CDR3 is 14 amino acids. CDR3 amino acids: CASSLGGIGQPQHF. CDR3 DNA sequence: TGTGCCAGCAGCTTAGGGGGGATAGGTCAGCCCCAGCATTTT.

This clone was seen only a few times. This rearrangement joins TRBV27 to TRBJ2-7; perhaps TRBD2 as D (6 bases). This CDR3 region has 14 residues. Trimming stripped 5 bases from V and 3 bases from J, with 14 bases between. CDR1 and CDR2 (germline): MNHEY, SMNVEV (reference sequence). The CDR3 is CASSRASDNYEQYF. CDR3 DNA sequence: TGTGCCAGCAGTCGGGCTAGCGACAACTACGAGCAGTACTTC.

J is TRBJ2-1 and V is TRBV5-4, with 9 bases aligning to TRBD2. CDR1 SGHNT and CDR2 YYREEE come from the germline V gene (reference sequence). The CDR3 has 15 residues. After removal of 0 bases from V and 10 bases from J, the junction contained 8 bases not matched to a gene. The CDR3 DNA reads as TGTGCCAGCAGCTTGGGGGTAGCGGGAGTAGCGGAGCAGTTCTTC. It yields the protein CASSLGVAGVAEQFF.

The sample holds a few counts of this clone. The J gene is TRBJ2-1, the V gene TRBV27; D uncertain. V was clipped by 2 bases and J by 3 bases, with 5 bases between them. This CDR3 region has 13 residues. Germline V gene lookup returns CDR1 MNHEY and CDR2 SMNVEV (reference sequence). The CDR3 DNA reads as TGTGCCAGCAGTTTAATGGTCTACAATGAGCAGTTCTTC. Protein product: CASSLMVYNEQFF.

This clone was recorded a few times. The chain employs TRBV5-4 and TRBJ1-6, with TRBD1 matching over 7 bases. J was trimmed by 13 bases and V by 4 bases; bases with no gene match: 17. Germline V CDR1 and CDR2: SGHNT, YYREEE (reference sequence). CDR3 length: 16 residues. The CDR3 nucleotides read TGTGCCAGCAGCCGGTCCCGTGACAGGGAAGGTTCCCCCCTCCACTTT. Residues: CASSRSRDREGSPLHF.

V is TRBV7-9 and J is TRBJ2-7; 10 nucleotides line up with TRBD2. Germline V CDR1 and CDR2: SEHNR, FQNEAQ (reference sequence). The CDR3 is 14 residues long. After removal of 7 bases from V and 3 bases from J, the junction contained 6 bases not matched to a gene. The CDR3 DNA sequence: TGTGCCAGCACCGCTAGCGGGAGTTACTACGAGCAGTACTTC. Encoded protein: CASTASGSYYEQYF. The full variable domain, its missing parts supplied by reference TRBV7-9 and TRBJ2-7, is DTGVSQNPRHKITKRGQNVTFRCDPISEHNRLYWYRQTLGQGPEFLTYFQNEAQLEKSRLLSDRFSAERPKGSFSTLEIQRTEQGDSAMYLCASTASGSYYEQYFGPGTRLTVT.

In regard to this clone: The junction shows a germline mismatch at one end, possibly a read error. This chain links TRBV7-9 with TRBJ2-7; 11 nucleotides line up with TRBD1. CDR1 SEHNR and CDR2 FQNEAQ come from the germline V gene (reference sequence). This CDR3 region has 10 residues. CDR3 amino acids: CAVSTGTGGF. CDR3 DNA: TGTGCGGTCTCGACCGGGACAGGGGGCTTC.

This clone came up a few times. The chain employs TRBV7-9 and TRBJ1-5; D call uncertain. In germline, CDR1 is SEHNR, CDR2 FQNEAQ (reference sequence). This CDR3 contains 13 residues. Trimming removed 3 bases at V and 7 bases at J, with 10 bases between. The CDR3 nucleotides read TGTGCCAGCAGCTTGGTATTGGGGCAGCCCCAGCATTTT. Its translation: CASSLVLGQPQHF.

Only a few counts were recorded for this clone. This chain connects TRBV7-6 to TRBJ2-1, with unresolved D. Trimming removed 5 bases at V and 1 base at J, with 15 bases between. CDR1 is SGHVS, CDR2 FNYEAQ, per germline. The CDR3 is made up of 16 amino acids. The CDR3 region is CASSPLGGKSYNEQFF. The CDR3 DNA reads as TGTGCCAGCAGCCCCCTAGGTGGGAAGTCCTACAATGAGCAGTTCTTC.

This clone was seen a handful of times. This chain connects TRBV10-3 to TRBJ1-2; possible D gene TRBD1, 6 bases. Germline V gene sequence: CDR1 ENHRY, CDR2 SYGVKD. This CDR3 contains 16 residues. V dropped 10 bases and J dropped 0 bases, with 21 bases sitting between them. CDR3 amino acids: CATGGPAGAPNYGYTF. In DNA, the CDR3 is TGTGCCACAGGAGGGCCCGCGGGGGCGCCTAACTATGGCTACACCTTC.

J is TRBJ2-5 and V is TRBV7-9, with TRBD1 matching over 7 bases. The CDR3 is 17 residues long. V lost 7 bases and J lost 5; bases outside the gene matches: 19. Per germline, CDR1 SEHNR and CDR2 FQNEAQ (reference sequence). Here the CDR3 DNA reads TGTGCCAGCAAAAAGAAGATGACAGGGCCTAAAACGGAGACCCAGTACTTC. Encoded protein: CASKKKMTGPKTETQYF.

This clone was seen a handful of times. This chain joins TRBV18 and TRBJ1-1; no reliable D call. From germline, CDR1 is KGHSH and CDR2 LQKENI. This CDR3 region has 16 residues. Trimming took 3 bases from V and 9 from J, leaving 23 bases between them. CDR3 sequence (DNA): TGTGCCAGCTCACCTAGAGGTAGGGCGGAGGACCCAAAAGCTTTCTTT. Amino acids: CASSPRGRAEDPKAFF.

This clone occurred a few times. The gene calls are TRBV19 and TRBJ2-1; 8 bases map to TRBD2. V lost 3 bases and J lost 7; bases outside the gene matches: 14. CDR1 and CDR2 (germline): LNHDA, SQIVND (reference sequence). This CDR3 has 17 residues. The CDR3 protein is CASSIYSGGGTWNEQFF. In nucleotides, the CDR3 is TGTGCCAGTAGTATTTATTCGGGCGGGGGGACCTGGAATGAGCAGTTCTTC. The complete variable domain, with remaining parts taken from reference TRBV19 and TRBJ2-1, reads DGGITQSPKYLFRKEGQNVTLSCEQNLNHDAMYWYRQDPGQGLRLIYYSQIVNDFQKGDIAEGYSVSREKKESFPLTVTSAQKNPTAFYLCASSIYSGGGTWNEQFFGPGTRLTVL.

This clone was counted between two and nine times. The V gene is TRBV7-3, the J gene TRBJ2-1; maybe TRBD1 (5 bases). Trimming took 4 bases from V and 2 from J, leaving 15 bases between them. The CDR3 is 16 amino acids. Germline CDR1 SGHTA, CDR2 FQGTGA. This chain's CDR3 is CASSSQSQGAYNEQFF. In nucleotides, the CDR3 is TGTGCCAGCAGCTCTCAGAGCCAGGGCGCCTACAATGAGCAGTTCTTC.